Below are 6 T cell receptor beta chains sequenced from a single sample in a study of monozygotic twins with inflammatory bowel disease. TCRdb reprocessed the 5' RACE reads and keeps a single row for each CDR3 protein, giving no DNA. This sample's table has over 130,000 distinct CDR3 sequences. Sequencing was performed on blood. The receptors were gathered from a human donor with ulcerative colitis or Crohn's disease, or a healthy co-twin of an affected twin (not recorded which).

The chain's CDR3 is CSARRGTSTDTQYF. This rearrangement joins TRBV20-1 to TRBJ2-3; with no DNA, the TCRdb D assignment of TRBD1 cannot be verified. The CDR3 loop spans 14 amino acids. The germline CDR1 and CDR2 sequences are DFQATT and SNEGSKA (reference sequence).

J is TRBJ2-5 and V is TRBV20-1; the TCRdb D gene call, TRBD1, has no DNA to confirm it. CDR3 length: 15 residues. The germline V gene has CDR1 DFQATT and CDR2 SNEGSKA (reference sequence). The CDR3 spells CSARGSSGGWETQYF.

V gene TRBV4-3 combines with J gene TRBJ1-6; TCRdb outputs TRBD1, but without DNA this stays unchecked. Germline-derived CDR1 and CDR2 are LGHNA and YSLEER. This CDR3 has 15 amino acids. The chain's CDR3 is CASSQVGTDERALHF.

The V gene is TRBV7-9, the J gene TRBJ2-5; TCRdb's assignment of TRBD1 cannot be checked, as there is no DNA. The CDR3 loop spans 13 amino acids. Germline V lookup: CDR1 SEHNR, CDR2 FQNEAQ (reference sequence). The CDR3 protein is CASSPRQKETQYF.

The gene calls are TRBV18 and TRBJ2-3; the D call from TCRdb, TRBD2, cannot be confirmed without DNA. The germline V gene has CDR1 KGHSH and CDR2 LQKENI. The CDR3 has 17 amino acids. CDR3 loop: CASLTRGSGGSTDTQYF. Drawing the rest from reference TRBV18 and TRBJ2-3, the complete variable domain is NAGVMQNPRHLVRRRGQEARLRCSPMKGHSHVYWYRQLPEEGLKFMVYLQKENIIDESGMPKERFSAEFPKEGPSILRIQQVVRGDSAAYFCASLTRGSGGSTDTQYFGPGTRLTVL.

The rearrangement joins TRBV5-1 to TRBJ2-7; the TRBD1 assignment by TCRdb is unverifiable without DNA. Looked up from germline, CDR1 is SGHRS and CDR2 is YFSETQ. This CDR3 has 15 amino acids. The CDR3 loop is CASSWGQGAVREQYF.